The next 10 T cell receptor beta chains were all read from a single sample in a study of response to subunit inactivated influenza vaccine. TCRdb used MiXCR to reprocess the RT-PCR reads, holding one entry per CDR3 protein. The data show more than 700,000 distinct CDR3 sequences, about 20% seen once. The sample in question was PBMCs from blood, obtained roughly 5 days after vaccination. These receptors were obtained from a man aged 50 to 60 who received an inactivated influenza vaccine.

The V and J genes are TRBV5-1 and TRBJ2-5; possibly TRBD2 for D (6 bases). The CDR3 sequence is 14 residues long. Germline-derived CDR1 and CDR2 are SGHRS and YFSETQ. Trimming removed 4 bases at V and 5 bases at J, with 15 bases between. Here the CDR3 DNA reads TGCGCCAGCAGCCCATTTGCGGGATCGGAGACCCAGTACTTC. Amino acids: CASSPFAGSETQYF.

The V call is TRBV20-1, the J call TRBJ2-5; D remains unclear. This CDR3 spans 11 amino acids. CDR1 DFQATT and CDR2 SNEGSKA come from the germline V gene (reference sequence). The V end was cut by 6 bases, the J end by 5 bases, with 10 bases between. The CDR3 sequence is CSAHTGETQYF. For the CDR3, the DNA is TGCAGTGCGCATACCGGGGAGACCCAGTACTTC.

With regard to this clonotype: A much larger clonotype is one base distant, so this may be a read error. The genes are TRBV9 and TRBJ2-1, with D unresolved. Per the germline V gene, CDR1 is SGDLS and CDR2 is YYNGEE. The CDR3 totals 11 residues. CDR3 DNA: TGTGCCAGCAGCGCTCAGGATGAGCAGCTCTTC. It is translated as CASSAQDEQLF.

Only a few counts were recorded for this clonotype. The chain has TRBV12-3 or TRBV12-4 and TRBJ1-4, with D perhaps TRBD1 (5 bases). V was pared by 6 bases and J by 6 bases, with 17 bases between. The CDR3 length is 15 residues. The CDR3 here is CASRPREGEDEKLFF. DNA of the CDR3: TGTGCCAGCAGGCCCCGTGAAGGGGAGGATGAAAAACTGTTTTTT.

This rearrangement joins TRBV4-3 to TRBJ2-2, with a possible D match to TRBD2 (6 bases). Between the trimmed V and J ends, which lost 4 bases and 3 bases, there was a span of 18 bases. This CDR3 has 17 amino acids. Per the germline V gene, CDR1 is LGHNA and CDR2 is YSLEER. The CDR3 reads CASSPSKGTPDTGELFF. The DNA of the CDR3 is TGCGCCAGCAGCCCAAGTAAAGGGACTCCTGACACCGGGGAGCTGTTTTTT.

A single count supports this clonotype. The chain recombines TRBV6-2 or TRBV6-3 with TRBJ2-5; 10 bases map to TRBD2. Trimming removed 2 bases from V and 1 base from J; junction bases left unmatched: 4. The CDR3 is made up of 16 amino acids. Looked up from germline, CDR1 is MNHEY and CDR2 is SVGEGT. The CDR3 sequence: CASSYTLAGAQETQYF. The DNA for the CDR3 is TGTGCCAGCAGTTACACCCTAGCGGGAGCCCAAGAGACCCAGTACTTC.

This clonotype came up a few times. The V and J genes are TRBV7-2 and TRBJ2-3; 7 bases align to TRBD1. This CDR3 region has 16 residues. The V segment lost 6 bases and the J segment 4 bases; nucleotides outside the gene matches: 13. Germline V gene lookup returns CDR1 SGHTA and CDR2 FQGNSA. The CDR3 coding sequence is TGTGCCAGCAGGGACAGGCCTCTAGCATGGGCAGATACGCAGTATTTT. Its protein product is CASRDRPLAWADTQYF.

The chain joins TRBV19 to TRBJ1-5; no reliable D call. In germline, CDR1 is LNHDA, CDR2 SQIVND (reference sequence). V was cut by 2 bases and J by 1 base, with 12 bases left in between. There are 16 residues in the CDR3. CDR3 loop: CASSILGARSNQPQHF. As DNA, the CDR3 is TGTGCCAGTAGTATACTGGGCGCTAGGAGCAATCAGCCCCAGCATTTT.

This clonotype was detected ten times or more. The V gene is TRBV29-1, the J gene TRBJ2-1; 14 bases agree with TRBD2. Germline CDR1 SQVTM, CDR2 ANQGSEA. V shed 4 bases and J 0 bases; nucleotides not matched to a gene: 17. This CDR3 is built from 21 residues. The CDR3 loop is CSVARLGGGTSGRFSYNEQFF. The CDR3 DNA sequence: TGCAGCGTTGCCCGTCTTGGGGGAGGGACTAGCGGGAGATTCTCCTACAATGAGCAGTTCTTC.

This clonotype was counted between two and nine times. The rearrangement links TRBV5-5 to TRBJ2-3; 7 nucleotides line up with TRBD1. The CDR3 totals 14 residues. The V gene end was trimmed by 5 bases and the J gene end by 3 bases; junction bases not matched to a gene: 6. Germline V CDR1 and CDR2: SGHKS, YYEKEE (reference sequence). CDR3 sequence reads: CASSPTGTTDTQYF. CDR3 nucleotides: TGTGCCAGCAGTCCGACAGGGACAACAGATACGCAGTATTTT. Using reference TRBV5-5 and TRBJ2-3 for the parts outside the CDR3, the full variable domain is DAGVTQSPTHLIKTRGQQVTLRCSPISGHKSVSWYQQVLGQGPQFIFQYYEKEERGRGNFPDRFSARQFPNYSSELNVNALLLGDSALYLCASSPTGTTDTQYFGPGTRLTVL.